This TCR beta chain originates from a study of T cell repertoires in cytomegalovirus infection. This clonotype has a count of ten or more. TCRdb redid the calling of the reads with MiXCR, one entry per CDR3 protein. Of approximately 71,000 distinct CDR3 sequences listed, around 3.8% were seen once; the top ten hold roughly 22%. The CDR3 runs to 17 residues. CDR1 is MDHEN and CDR2 is SYDVKM in the germline V gene. With 1 base clipped from V and 2 bases from J, the junction kept 7 bases outside the gene matches. Sequenced sample: PBMCs. V usage is TRBV28 and J usage is TRBJ2-3, with 9 nucleotides matching TRBD2. This clonotype was sampled from a human donor in good health (CMV status not recorded). Some clones in this sample may be carry-over from other donors' samples. For the CDR3, the DNA is TGTGCCAGCAGTTTATTGGTAGCGGGAGAGGTCACAGATACGCAGTATTTT. Its translation is CASSLLVAGEVTDTQYF.